The 28 T cell receptor beta chains below come from one sample, sequenced in a study of cytomegalovirus exposure and HLA in healthy donors. Assay used: immunoSEQ multiplex PCR; TCRdb lists only in-frame clones, some missing. The table has roughly 90,000 clones, 85% seen once; the top ten hold 20%. What was sequenced was PBMCs. All receptors derive from a man younger than 30 in good health and CMV-seropositive.

The rearrangement uses TRBV9 and TRBJ2-3; 7 positions match TRBD1. There are 17 residues in the CDR3. CDR1 SGDLS and CDR2 YYNGEE come from the germline V gene. Unmatched junction bases numbered 8, after V lost 0 bases and J lost 1 base. The CDR3 nucleotides are TGTGCCAGCAGCGTAGACTTTACAGGGGCGGGCACAGATACGCAGTATTTT. As protein: CASSVDFTGAGTDTQYF.

This chain uses TRBV11-2 with TRBJ2-1; 8 bases are shared with TRBD1. Germline-derived CDR1 and CDR2 are SGHAT and FQNNGV. There are 15 residues in the CDR3. With 5 bases clipped from V and 6 bases from J, the junction kept 9 bases outside the gene matches. CDR3 coding DNA: TGTGCCAGCAGCCCATGGGACAGGTCTATCAATGAGCAGTTCTTC. Translating it yields CASSPWDRSINEQFF.

This chain links TRBV6-5 with TRBJ1-1; D is perhaps TRBD1 (5 bases). V shed 2 bases and J shed 5 bases, with 12 bases lying between them. The CDR3 sequence is 14 residues long. Germline lookup yields CDR1 MNHEY and CDR2 SVGAGI. For the CDR3, the DNA is TGTGCCAGCAGTTACGTGGGGCCTAGTACTGAAGCTTTCTTT. Translation gives CASSYVGPSTEAFF.

The gene calls are TRBV19 and TRBJ2-5, with 9 bases that match TRBD1. The CDR3 contains 14 residues. Germline lookup yields CDR1 LNHDA and CDR2 SQIVND (reference sequence). V trimming: 6 bases; J trimming: 5 bases; junction bases outside the gene matches: 7. CDR3 in amino acids: CASSGQGMGETQYF. The CDR3 DNA follows: TGTGCCAGTAGCGGACAGGGGATGGGGGAGACCCAGTACTTC.

This chain connects TRBV2 to TRBJ2-1; 11 bases agree with TRBD2. V shed 6 bases, J shed 0 bases, and the junction held 4 bases outside the gene matches. CDR3 size: 16 residues. Looked up from germline, CDR1 is SNHLY and CDR2 is FYNNEI. In DNA form, the CDR3 reads TGTGCCAGCAGGCCAACTAGCGGGAGCTCCTACAATGAGCAGTTCTTC. Translation: CASRPTSGSSYNEQFF.

V is TRBV5-1 and J is TRBJ2-7; perhaps TRBD1 as D (6 bases). The CDR3 sequence is 16 residues long. The germline V gene encodes CDR1 SGHRS and CDR2 YFSETQ. The germline V and J ends were trimmed by 0 bases and 5 bases, with 18 bases remaining between them. CDR3 DNA: TGCGCCAGCAGCTTGGGCTGGGGGCAGGGAGTAGACGAGCAGTACGTC. Amino acid sequence: CASSLGWGQGVDEQYV.

V gene TRBV9 combines with J gene TRBJ1-4; no clear D gene. The V end was cut by 3 bases, the J end by 0 bases, with 6 bases between. CDR1 and CDR2 (germline): SGDLS, YYNGEE. CDR3 size: 14 residues. The CDR3 bases are TGTGCCAGCAGCGAGCTTGCAACTAATGAAAAACTGTTTTTT. This codes for CASSELATNEKLFF.

The J gene is TRBJ1-5, the V gene TRBV6-6; perhaps TRBD1 as D (5 bases). Trimming removed 10 bases at V and 2 bases at J, with 9 bases between. The CDR3 is 12 amino acids. Germline CDR1 is MNHNY and CDR2 is SVGAGI (reference sequence). CDR3 in amino acids: CATQQGNQPQHF. The CDR3 bases are TGTGCCACCCAACAGGGCAATCAGCCCCAGCATTTT.

This clone came up once. The chain is built from TRBV6-5 and TRBJ2-2; D is unclear. The CDR3 is made up of 15 amino acids. V shed 5 bases and J shed 2 bases, with 12 bases lying between them. In germline, CDR1 is MNHEY, CDR2 SVGAGI. This CDR3 is CASSGDTLNTGELFF. The CDR3 coding sequence is TGTGCCAGCAGTGGCGACACTCTTAACACCGGGGAGCTGTTTTTT.

The chain joins TRBV10-1 to TRBJ2-2; the match to TRBD1 covers 7 bases. CDR3 length: 12 residues. Germline values: CDR1 WNHNN, CDR2 SYGVQD (reference sequence). Trimming removed 8 bases from V and 7 bases from J; junction bases left unmatched: 4. The DNA for the CDR3 is TGCGCCAGCTCGACAGGGAGCGGGGAGCTGTTTTTT. Protein sequence: CASSTGSGELFF.

The chain employs TRBV19 and TRBJ2-7, with 10 bases aligning to TRBD1. V shed 5 bases, J shed 7 bases, and the junction held 14 bases outside the gene matches. Germline V lookup: CDR1 LNHDA, CDR2 SQIVND (reference sequence). The CDR3 extends over 16 amino acids. CDR3 in amino acids: CASSLKGGQGWQEQYF. The CDR3 DNA sequence: TGTGCCAGTAGTCTCAAGGGGGGACAGGGGTGGCAAGAGCAGTACTTC.

The chain employs TRBV5-4 and TRBJ1-4; TRBD1 matches 7 bases. The V gene end was trimmed by 4 bases and the J gene end by 0 bases; junction bases not matched to a gene: 3. The germline V gene encodes CDR1 SGHNT and CDR2 YYREEE (reference sequence). This CDR3 has 15 residues. CDR3 in DNA: TGTGCCAGCAGCCCAGGGGGAGCAACTAATGAAAAACTGTTTTTT. It encodes CASSPGGATNEKLFF.

The CDR3 nucleotides read TGTGCCAGCAGCTTATGGCAGGGGGCGGATGGCTACACCTTC. It yields the protein CASSLWQGADGYTF. The chain combines TRBV7-9 with TRBJ1-2; 8 bases map to TRBD1. The V gene's germline CDR1 is SEHNR and CDR2 FQNEAQ (reference sequence). The CDR3 is made up of 14 amino acids. J gave up 6 bases and V 2 bases, and 5 bases lay outside the gene matches.

CDR3 DNA sequence: TGTGCCAGCAGTTTATCTGTATTCGGCGGCTATGGCTACACCTTC. Translating gives CASSLSVFGGYGYTF. The V gene is TRBV27, the J gene TRBJ1-2, with D unresolved. This CDR3 contains 15 residues. From germline, CDR1 is MNHEY and CDR2 SMNVEV (reference sequence). V was shortened by 0 bases and J by 4 bases, with 12 bases between the two germline ends.

The chain joins TRBV7-3 to TRBJ2-2; 7 nucleotides align to TRBD1. Per the germline V gene, CDR1 is SGHTA and CDR2 is FQGTGA. V was clipped by 5 bases and J by 6 bases; unmatched bases: 6. The CDR3 runs 14 residues. The CDR3 is CASSLDRDAGELFF. The CDR3 bases are TGTGCCAGCAGCCTAGACAGGGATGCCGGGGAGCTGTTTTTT.

This chain connects TRBV6-1 to TRBJ2-7; D may be TRBD1 (6 bases). The V end lost 4 bases, the J end lost 4 bases, and 11 bases lay between the germline ends. The V gene's germline CDR1 is MNHNS and CDR2 SASEGT. The CDR3 has 13 amino acids. The CDR3 coding sequence is TGTGCCAGCAGTGGTGTGGACAGTTACGAGCAGTACTTC. It codes for CASSGVDSYEQYF.

The chain employs TRBV27 and TRBJ2-7, with 8 bases fitting TRBD1. There are 14 residues in the CDR3. Germline CDR1 is MNHEY and CDR2 is SMNVEV (reference sequence). After removal of 4 bases from V and 6 bases from J, the junction contained 8 bases not matched to a gene. The CDR3 nucleotides are TGTGCCAGCAGTTCCATGACAGGGGTCGGCGAGCAGTACGTC. Protein: CASSSMTGVGEQYV.

This chain connects TRBV30 to TRBJ1-2, with 8 bases that match TRBD1. The CDR3 sequence is 13 residues long. The germline V gene has CDR1 GTSNPN and CDR2 SVGIG (reference sequence). After removal of 4 bases from V and 4 bases from J, the junction contained 5 bases not matched to a gene. CDR3 in DNA: TGTGCCTGGAAGAGGACAGGGACCTATGGCTACACCTTC. Its translation: CAWKRTGTYGYTF.

The V gene is TRBV20-1, the J gene TRBJ2-7, with D uncertain. Germline V gene data show CDR1 as DFQATT and CDR2 as SNEGSKA (reference sequence). The CDR3 totals 11 residues. V was trimmed by 3 bases and J by 4 bases, leaving 7 bases between them. This chain's CDR3 is CSASPRYEQYF. In DNA, the CDR3 is TGCAGTGCTAGCCCCCGTTACGAGCAGTACTTC.

The V gene is TRBV2, the J gene TRBJ2-5; possible D gene TRBD2, 6 bases. Trimming took 6 bases from V and 5 from J, leaving 10 bases between them. This CDR3 is built from 12 residues. In germline, CDR1 is SNHLY, CDR2 FYNNEI. CDR3 residues: CASRELAETQYF. The CDR3 region has the DNA TGTGCCAGCAGAGAGCTAGCGGAGACCCAGTACTTC.

This sequence joins TRBV5-1 and TRBJ2-3; 9 nucleotides line up with TRBD2. There are 13 residues in the CDR3. CDR1 and CDR2 (germline): SGHRS, YFSETQ. V trimming: 8 bases; J trimming: 5 bases; junction bases outside the gene matches: 6. The CDR3 spells CASSGLALDTQYF. CDR3 DNA sequence: TGCGCCAGTTCGGGACTAGCTCTAGATACGCAGTATTTT.

This clone was seen a few times. The chain combines TRBV28 with TRBJ2-1; D possibly corresponds to TRBD2 (5 bases). Germline V gene data show CDR1 as MDHEN and CDR2 as SYDVKM. The CDR3 length is 13 residues. Trimming removed 7 bases at V and 1 base at J, with 8 bases between. CDR3 sequence reads: CASMSGSYNEQFF. The DNA for the CDR3 is TGTGCCAGCATGAGCGGATCCTACAATGAGCAGTTCTTC.

At least ten counts were recorded for this clone. Here the CDR3 reads CASSKGQTEAFF. CDR3 DNA sequence: TGTGCCAGCAGTAAGGGACAGACTGAAGCTTTCTTT. The rearrangement links TRBV7-9 to TRBJ1-1; 7 nucleotides match TRBD1. The CDR3 runs to 12 residues. Germline V gene data show CDR1 as SEHNR and CDR2 as FQNEAQ (reference sequence). J gave up 5 bases and V 6 bases, and 3 bases lay outside the gene matches.

This chain connects TRBV30 to TRBJ1-1; no clear D gene. The CDR3 runs 12 residues. CDR1 is GTSNPN and CDR2 is SVGIG in the germline V gene (reference sequence). Trimming pared 3 bases from V and 0 bases from J, leaving 5 bases between. The CDR3 loop reads CAWRHVNTEAFF. CDR3 sequence (DNA): TGTGCCTGGAGACACGTGAACACTGAAGCTTTCTTT.

V gene TRBV5-5 combines with J gene TRBJ2-1, with 10 positions matching TRBD2. The germline V gene encodes CDR1 SGHKS and CDR2 YYEKEE (reference sequence). The CDR3 totals 15 residues. The junction had 2 bases not matched to a gene; V was cut back by 3 bases and J by 2 bases. CDR3 in DNA: TGTGCCAGCAGCTACGGACTAGCGGCCTACAATGAGCAGTTCTTC. It translates to CASSYGLAAYNEQFF.

The genes are TRBV27 and TRBJ1-5, with TRBD1 identical over 11 bases. The CDR3 is made up of 16 amino acids. CDR1 is MNHEY, CDR2 SMNVEV, per germline (reference sequence). Trimming cost V 1 base and J 6 bases; bases outside gene matches: 5. In DNA, the CDR3 is TGTGCCAGCAGTTTATTCGGACAGGGGGCCGGTCAGCCCCAGCATTTT. This codes for CASSLFGQGAGQPQHF.

The chain is built from TRBV9 and TRBJ1-5; D is uncertain. CDR3 length equals 13 residues. The V gene's germline CDR1 is SGDLS and CDR2 YYNGEE. V shed 0 bases and J shed 5 bases, with 6 bases lying between them. CDR3 in amino acids: CASSVGEHQPQHF. CDR3 sequence (DNA): TGTGCCAGCAGCGTAGGGGAGCATCAGCCCCAGCATTTT. Full variable domain (rest looked up from reference TRBV9 and TRBJ1-5): DSGVTQTPKHLITATGQRVTLRCSPRSGDLSVYWYQQSLDQGLQFLIQYYNGEERAKGNILERFSAQQFPDLHSELNLSSLELGDSALYFCASSVGEHQPQHFGDGTRLSIL.

The rearrangement uses TRBV9 and TRBJ1-3; D perhaps matches TRBD1 (6 bases). The germline V gene encodes CDR1 SGDLS and CDR2 YYNGEE. Trimming took 0 bases from V and 4 from J, leaving 14 bases between them. This CDR3 region has 16 residues. CDR3 nucleotide sequence: TGTGCCAGCAGCGTAGATGCGGGGGCGGTCGGAAACACCATATATTTT. Residues: CASSVDAGAVGNTIYF.